Shown below are 23 T cell receptor beta chains from a single sample sequenced in a study of blood T cell repertoires in COVID-19. Assay used: immunoSEQ multiplex PCR; TCRdb lists only in-frame clones, some missing. Counted here are about 150,000 clones, around 81% occurring once; the ten biggest clones make up roughly 8.1%. The sample was peripheral blood. The receptors here all came from a woman aged 55 to 70 with active or convalescent COVID-19.

This clone occurred a few times. V and J are TRBV28 and TRBJ1-1, with no clear D. Germline V gene sequence: CDR1 MDHEN, CDR2 SYDVKM. Trimming pared 5 bases from V and 1 base from J, leaving 8 bases between. The CDR3 covers 13 residues. Here the CDR3 DNA reads TGTGCCAGCAGTCCCCCCAGGAACACTGAAGCTTTCTTT. Residues: CASSPPRNTEAFF.

The chain couples TRBV6-5 to TRBJ1-4; no clear D gene. Germline CDR1 and CDR2: MNHEY and SVGAGI. There are 14 residues in the CDR3. With 5 bases removed from V and 5 bases from J, the gap between germline ends came to 12 bases. The CDR3 coding sequence is TGTGCCAGCAGTCCACGTCGCCGGAATGAAAAACTGTTTTTT. The encoded protein is CASSPRRRNEKLFF.

This chain connects TRBV2 to TRBJ2-2; the D gene is possibly TRBD1 (5 bases). Germline-derived CDR1 and CDR2 are SNHLY and FYNNEI. With 6 bases removed from V and 4 bases from J, the gap between germline ends came to 9 bases. This CDR3 is built from 13 residues. This CDR3 is CASRQDGTGELFF. The CDR3 bases are TGTGCCAGCAGACAGGATGGCACCGGGGAGCTGTTTTTT.

The chain joins TRBV10-3 to TRBJ2-1; 13 bases map to TRBD2. V was clipped by 10 bases and J by 9 bases; unmatched bases: 12. The germline V gene encodes CDR1 ENHRY and CDR2 SYGVKD. This CDR3 is 15 amino acids long. The CDR3, as DNA: TGTGCCACAAGACCGGGACTAGCGGGATCGGGTGAGCAGTTCTTC. Encoded protein: CATRPGLAGSGEQFF.

The chain employs TRBV19 and TRBJ1-1; tentative D call: TRBD1 (5 bases). This CDR3 contains 15 residues. V was shortened by 6 bases and J by 6 bases, with 20 bases between the two germline ends. Germline V lookup: CDR1 LNHDA, CDR2 SQIVND (reference sequence). The CDR3 reads CASRHFYSSGAEAFF. DNA for the CDR3: TGTGCCAGTAGACATTTTTATTCCTCGGGGGCTGAAGCTTTCTTT.

This chain uses TRBV24-1 with TRBJ2-5, with D perhaps matching TRBD1 (5 bases). This CDR3 spans 14 amino acids. V dropped 2 bases and J dropped 5 bases, with 11 bases sitting between them. Germline loops: CDR1 KGHDR, CDR2 SFDVKD. Written as DNA, the CDR3 is TGTGCCACCAGTGATTATGACAGTGGGGAGACCCAGTACTTC. Protein sequence: CATSDYDSGETQYF.

V gene TRBV6-5 combines with J gene TRBJ1-5, with TRBD1 identical over 10 bases. CDR1 is MNHEY, CDR2 SVGAGI, per germline. There are 14 residues in the CDR3. V lost 5 bases to trimming and J lost 5 bases; unmatched junction nucleotides: 3. The DNA for the CDR3 is TGTGCCAGCAGTCAGACAGGGGGCCATCAGCCCCAGCATTTT. The encoded protein is CASSQTGGHQPQHF.

The rearrangement joins TRBV7-2 to TRBJ1-4; the match to TRBD1 covers 11 bases. The CDR3 loop spans 15 amino acids. Losses at the gene ends were 4 bases for V and 6 bases for J; bases not matched to a gene: 4. In germline, CDR1 is SGHTA, CDR2 FQGNSA. CDR3 region: CASSSRTGGDEKLFF. CDR3 in DNA: TGTGCCAGCAGCTCCAGGACAGGGGGCGATGAAAAACTGTTTTTT.

Regarding this clone: Lacking the conserved final phenylalanine or tryptophan, this CDR3 likely reflects a read error. The DNA is omitted, as the CDR3 cannot be located on it reliably, and the CDR3 follows TCRdb's listing. CDR3 in amino acids: CASGLVGGAD. J is TRBJ1-1 and V is TRBV12-5; TRBD1 is the table's D call, not checked against the DNA. In germline, CDR1 is LGHNT, CDR2 FRNRAP. The CDR3 extends over 10 residues, inclusive of both ends.

This chain connects TRBV19 to TRBJ2-1; tentative D call: TRBD1 (6 bases). From germline, CDR1 is LNHDA and CDR2 SQIVND (reference sequence). This CDR3 is built from 16 residues. Trimming stripped 6 bases from V and 7 bases from J, with 22 bases between. This CDR3 reads CASRSTRGFWSNEQFF. Written as DNA, the CDR3 is TGTGCCAGTAGGAGTACCAGGGGATTTTGGTCGAATGAGCAGTTCTTC.

CDR3 protein: CASSQTGTTRIFFF. As DNA, the CDR3 is TGCGCCAGCAGCCAAACCGGGACAACTAGAATATTCTTCTTT. The chain recombines TRBV4-3 with TRBJ1-1; D possibly corresponds to TRBD1 (6 bases). The V end lost 2 bases, the J end lost 14 bases, and 21 bases lay between the germline ends. The CDR3 has 14 residues. Germline CDR1 reads LGHNA; CDR2 reads YSLEER.

V is TRBV6-2 or TRBV6-3 and J is TRBJ2-4; 10 bases are a match to TRBD2. CDR3 length: 17 amino acids. Germline V lookup: CDR1 MNHEY, CDR2 SVGEGT. V was clipped by 1 base and J by 0 bases; unmatched bases: 3. As DNA, the CDR3 is TGTGCCAGCAGTTACTTTACTAGCGGGGTAGCCAAAAACATTCAGTACTTC. Its protein is CASSYFTSGVAKNIQYF.

The V gene is TRBV4-2, the J gene TRBJ1-1; possibly TRBD1 for D (6 bases). The CDR3 loop spans 15 amino acids. V dropped 2 bases and J dropped 4 bases, with 14 bases sitting between them. Germline V gives CDR1 LGHNA, CDR2 YNFKEQ. The CDR3 region has the DNA TGTGCCAGCAGCCAATCCTACAGGGTGGGCACTGAAGCTTTCTTT. Translation: CASSQSYRVGTEAFF.

The J gene is TRBJ2-1, the V gene TRBV6-5, with TRBD2 matching 9 bases. Germline CDR1 and CDR2: MNHEY and SVGAGI. This CDR3 spans 13 amino acids. V shed 6 bases and J 5 bases; nucleotides not matched to a gene: 2. CDR3 region: CASRPSGDNEQFF. The CDR3 DNA reads TGTGCCAGCAGACCTAGCGGGGACAATGAGCAGTTCTTC.

This clone was picked up one time. The chain links TRBV25-1 to TRBJ2-7; 8 nucleotides agree with TRBD1. There are 13 residues in the CDR3. Germline-derived CDR1 and CDR2 are MGHDK and SYGVNS. Unmatched junction bases numbered 1, after V lost 3 bases and J lost 3 bases. The CDR3 nucleotides read TGTGCCAGCAGTGACGGACAGGGCTACGAGCAGTACTTC. Translation: CASSDGQGYEQYF.

The chain recombines TRBV7-2 with TRBJ1-2; possible D gene TRBD1, 6 bases. V dropped 2 bases and J dropped 5 bases, with 18 bases sitting between them. Per germline, CDR1 SGHTA and CDR2 FQGNSA. The CDR3 has 16 residues. The CDR3, as DNA: TGTGCCAGCAGCTTAAGTGCTGGGGGCCAGGGGTATGGCTACACCTTC. Protein: CASSLSAGGQGYGYTF.

The J gene is TRBJ2-1, the V gene TRBV11-1; no clear D gene. The CDR3 covers 13 residues. V gave up 5 bases and J gave up 5 bases, with 10 bases separating them. Germline V gene lookup returns CDR1 SGHAT and CDR2 FQDESV (reference sequence). As DNA, the CDR3 is TGTGCCAGCAGCAACCCCCGGGACAATGAGCAGTTCTTC. It encodes CASSNPRDNEQFF.

Only a few counts were recorded for this clone. The V gene is TRBV2, the J gene TRBJ1-1; TRBD1 might be the D (5 bases). Germline loops: CDR1 SNHLY, CDR2 FYNNEI. This CDR3 is built from 13 residues. V was trimmed by 5 bases and J by 5 bases, leaving 12 bases between them. The CDR3 nucleotides read TGTGCCAGCAGTCGGGACTTGAGGACTGAAGCTTTCTTT. Its translation: CASSRDLRTEAFF.

The V gene is TRBV19, the J gene TRBJ2-7; TRBD2 matches 10 bases. CDR1 is LNHDA and CDR2 is SQIVND in the germline V gene (reference sequence). V lost 1 base to trimming and J lost 6 bases; unmatched junction nucleotides: 0. This CDR3 region has 13 residues. CDR3 bases: TGTGCCAGTAGTATAGGGACTAGCGGCGAGCAGTACTTC. Translating it yields CASSIGTSGEQYF.

This chain connects TRBV15 to TRBJ1-4; D call uncertain. Trimming shortened V by 5 bases and J by 8 bases, and 21 bases separated the two germline ends. The CDR3 totals 16 residues. Germline-derived CDR1 and CDR2 are LNHNV and YYDKDF (reference sequence). CDR3 coding DNA: TGTGCCACCAGCGGACGGTTTAGCGGGGTCGGGGAAAAACTGTTTTTT. Protein product: CATSGRFSGVGEKLFF.

V and J are TRBV3-1 (or the pseudogene TRBV3-2) and TRBJ2-1, with 12 bases that match TRBD2. With 2 bases clipped from V and 4 bases from J, the junction kept 9 bases outside the gene matches. This CDR3 has 18 residues. Germline V gives CDR1 LGHDT, CDR2 YNNKEL (reference sequence). The CDR3, as DNA: TGTGCCAGCAGCCAACAGCCCCCGACTAGCGGGGGATACAATGAGCAGTTCTTC. Its translation is CASSQQPPTSGGYNEQFF.

V is TRBV6-5 and J is TRBJ2-7; TRBD1 matches at 9 bases. The germline V gene encodes CDR1 MNHEY and CDR2 SVGAGI. V shed 5 bases and J 1 base; nucleotides not matched to a gene: 6. The CDR3 has 15 residues. The CDR3 region has the DNA TGTGCCAGCAGTAGATCCGGGACAGGGTCCTACGAGCAGTACTTC. It specifies CASSRSGTGSYEQYF.

V gene TRBV24-1 combines with J gene TRBJ1-1; D gene ambiguous. Trimming took 7 bases from V and 1 from J, leaving 12 bases between them. CDR3 length: 14 residues. The germline V gene encodes CDR1 KGHDR and CDR2 SFDVKD. The CDR3 here is CATRDTLANTEAFF. In DNA, the CDR3 is TGTGCCACCAGGGATACATTGGCGAACACTGAAGCTTTCTTT.